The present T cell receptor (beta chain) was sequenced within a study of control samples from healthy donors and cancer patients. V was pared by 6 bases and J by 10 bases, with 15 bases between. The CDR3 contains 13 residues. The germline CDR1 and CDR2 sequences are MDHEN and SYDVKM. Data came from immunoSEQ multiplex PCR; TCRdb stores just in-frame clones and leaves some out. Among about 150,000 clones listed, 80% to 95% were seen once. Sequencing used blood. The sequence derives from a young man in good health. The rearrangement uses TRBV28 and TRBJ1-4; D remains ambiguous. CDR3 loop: CASSLREGGKLFF. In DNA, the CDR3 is TGTGCCAGCAGCCTACGGGAGGGCGGAAAACTGTTTTTT.